Below are 11 T cell receptor beta chains sequenced from a single sample in a study of blood T cell repertoires in COVID-19. Generated by immunoSEQ multiplex PCR, the TCRdb table keeps only in-frame clones and is missing some. Of around 190,000 clones in the sample, approximately 87% were seen once. The sample consisted of peripheral blood. The receptor source for this set is a man aged 65 to 85 with active or convalescent COVID-19.

The chain recombines TRBV7-2 with TRBJ1-5; D is unclear. With 3 bases removed from V and 3 bases from J, the gap between germline ends came to 6 bases. This CDR3 comprises 13 residues. Germline values: CDR1 SGHTA, CDR2 FQGNSA. CDR3 protein: CASSFQNNQPQHF. The CDR3 coding sequence is TGTGCCAGCAGCTTTCAGAACAATCAGCCCCAGCATTTT.

This clone has a single count. This chain connects TRBV5-1 to TRBJ2-7; 8 positions match TRBD2. After removal of 4 bases from V and 2 bases from J, the junction contained 17 bases not matched to a gene. The CDR3 totals 18 residues. Germline CDR1 is SGHRS and CDR2 is YFSETQ. The CDR3 sequence: CASSVEPGLVFSTYEQYF. The CDR3 DNA reads TGCGCCAGCAGCGTGGAACCGGGACTAGTCTTTTCAACCTACGAGCAGTACTTC.

The rearrangement links TRBV10-2 to TRBJ2-1; a weak D match, TRBD1 (6 bases). Germline V gene data show CDR1 as WSHSY and CDR2 as SAAADI. V lost 7 bases and J 3 bases, leaving 10 bases between the germline ends. The CDR3 is made up of 13 amino acids. The CDR3: CASTGTRYNEQFF. In DNA form, the CDR3 reads TGCGCCAGCACAGGGACACGCTACAATGAGCAGTTCTTC.

This clone occurred a few times. J is TRBJ1-6 and V is TRBV14; D perhaps matches TRBD1 (5 bases). Germline CDR1 reads SGHDN; CDR2 reads FVKESK. The germline V and J ends were trimmed by 4 bases and 14 bases, with 12 bases remaining between them. This CDR3 has 12 residues. CDR3 DNA: TGTGCCAGCAGCCTATCAGGGCTCACCCTCCACTTT. Translation gives CASSLSGLTLHF. Together with reference TRBV14 and TRBJ1-6, the CDR3 gives the full variable domain: EAGVTQFPSHSVIEKGQTVTLRCDPISGHDNLYWYRRVMGKEIKFLLHFVKESKQDESGMPNNRFLAERTGGTYSTLKVQPAELEDSGVYFCASSLSGLTLHFGNGTRLTVT.

The chain carries TRBV28 and TRBJ1-3; D is unclear. The germline gives CDR1 MDHEN, CDR2 SYDVKM. This CDR3 has 14 residues. V shed 3 bases and J shed 4 bases, with 10 bases lying between them. The CDR3 nucleotides read TGTGCCAGCAGTTTCCACTTGGGCGGAAACACCATATATTTT. It specifies CASSFHLGGNTIYF.

CDR3 DNA sequence: TGCAGCGTTGGGACAGGGTTTCAAGCTAACTATGGCTACACCTTC. Translation: CSVGTGFQANYGYTF. The chain recombines TRBV29-1 with TRBJ1-2; 8 nucleotides align to TRBD1. Germline-derived CDR1 and CDR2 are SQVTM and ANQGSEA. This CDR3 has 15 residues. V lost 4 bases to trimming and J lost 0 bases; unmatched junction nucleotides: 7.

The chain uses TRBV18 and TRBJ1-1, with 12 bases aligning to TRBD1. Losses at the gene ends were 3 bases for V and 1 base for J; bases not matched to a gene: 6. CDR3 length: 17 amino acids. The germline CDR1 and CDR2 sequences are KGHSH and LQKENI. The CDR3 bases are TGTGCCAGCTCACCCCTGGGACAGGGGGCCGGGAACACTGAAGCTTTCTTT. This codes for CASSPLGQGAGNTEAFF.

This clone occurred a few times. The chain recombines TRBV27 with TRBJ1-2, with 10 nucleotides matching TRBD1. The length of the CDR3 is 15 residues. In germline, CDR1 is MNHEY, CDR2 SMNVEV (reference sequence). After removal of 5 bases from V and 8 bases from J, the junction contained 11 bases not matched to a gene. CDR3 loop: CASSLQGQGFFGYTF. CDR3 DNA sequence: TGTGCCAGCAGTCTTCAGGGACAGGGGTTTTTCGGCTACACCTTC.

The chain has TRBV7-8 and TRBJ1-4; 8 bases are shared with TRBD1. The CDR3 has 16 amino acids. J was trimmed by 7 bases and V by 1 base; bases with no gene match: 8. CDR1 SGHVS and CDR2 FQNEAQ come from the germline V gene. CDR3 sequence reads: CASSLEVDRGTEKLFF. CDR3 nucleotides: TGTGCCAGCAGCTTAGAGGTAGACAGGGGCACTGAAAAACTGTTTTTT.

This rearrangement joins TRBV19 to TRBJ2-1, with 9 bases matching TRBD2. The CDR3 spans 16 residues. CDR1 and CDR2 from the germline V gene are LNHDA and SQIVND (reference sequence). Trimming took 5 bases from V and 2 from J; bases not matched to a gene: 7. The CDR3 spells CASSGPSGGPYNEQFF. CDR3 sequence (DNA): TGTGCCAGTAGTGGACCGAGCGGGGGGCCCTACAATGAGCAGTTCTTC.

The rearrangement joins TRBV27 to TRBJ1-2, with TRBD1 matching 10 bases. This CDR3 is 15 amino acids long. Per the germline V gene, CDR1 is MNHEY and CDR2 is SMNVEV (reference sequence). J was trimmed by 8 bases and V by 3 bases; bases with no gene match: 9. The CDR3 here is CASSFGGTGARGYTF. CDR3 bases: TGTGCCAGCAGTTTTGGCGGGACAGGGGCGCGGGGCTACACCTTC.